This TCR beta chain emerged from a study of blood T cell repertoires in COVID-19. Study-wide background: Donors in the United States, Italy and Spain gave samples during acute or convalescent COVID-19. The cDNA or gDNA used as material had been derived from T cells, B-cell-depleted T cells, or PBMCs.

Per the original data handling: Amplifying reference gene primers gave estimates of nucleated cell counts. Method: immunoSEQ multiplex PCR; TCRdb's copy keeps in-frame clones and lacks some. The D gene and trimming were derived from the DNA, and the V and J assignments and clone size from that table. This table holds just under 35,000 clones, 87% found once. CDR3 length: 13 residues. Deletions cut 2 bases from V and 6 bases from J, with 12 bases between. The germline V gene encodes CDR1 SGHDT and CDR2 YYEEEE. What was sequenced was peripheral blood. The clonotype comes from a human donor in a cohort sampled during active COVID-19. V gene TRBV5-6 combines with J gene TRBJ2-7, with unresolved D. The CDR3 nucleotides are TGTGCCAGCAGCTTTTTCGAGGCTAGCGAGCAGTACTTC. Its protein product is CASSFFEASEQYF.